The T cell receptor (beta chain) described here comes from a study of siplizumab effects on memory and regulatory T cells. Notes on the study in general: Mapping to unstimulated subsets was achieved for only a minor fraction of alloreactive clones. The study found that siplizumab significantly reduced alloreactive sequences traceable to unstimulated CD4+ memory cells.

Here immunoSEQ multiplex PCR was the method, and the copy in TCRdb shows in-frame clones only, minus some. This table holds 97,000 or so clones, 90% to 95% found once. To note about this clone: What it recognizes is unknown.

The source of this sequence is a human donor in good health. Sequencing was performed on CD4+ T cells sorted from blood.

The CDR3 DNA reads as TGTGCCTGGGGTCCCCTAGGGGGCCACGAGCAGTACTTC. Translating it yields CAWGPLGGHEQYF. The V gene is TRBV30, the J gene TRBJ2-7; 7 bases line up with TRBD1. From germline, CDR1 is GTSNPN and CDR2 SVGIG (reference sequence). This CDR3 has 13 amino acids. The V and J ends lost 5 bases and 5 bases, in that order; junction bases with no gene match: 9. The entire variable domain, with the rest obtained from reference TRBV30 and TRBJ2-7, is as follows: SQTIHQWPATLVQPVGSPLSLECTVEGTSNPNLYWYRQAAGRGLQLLFYSVGIGQISSEVPQNLSASRPQDRQFILSSKKLLLSDSGFYLCAWGPLGGHEQYFGPGTRLTVT.